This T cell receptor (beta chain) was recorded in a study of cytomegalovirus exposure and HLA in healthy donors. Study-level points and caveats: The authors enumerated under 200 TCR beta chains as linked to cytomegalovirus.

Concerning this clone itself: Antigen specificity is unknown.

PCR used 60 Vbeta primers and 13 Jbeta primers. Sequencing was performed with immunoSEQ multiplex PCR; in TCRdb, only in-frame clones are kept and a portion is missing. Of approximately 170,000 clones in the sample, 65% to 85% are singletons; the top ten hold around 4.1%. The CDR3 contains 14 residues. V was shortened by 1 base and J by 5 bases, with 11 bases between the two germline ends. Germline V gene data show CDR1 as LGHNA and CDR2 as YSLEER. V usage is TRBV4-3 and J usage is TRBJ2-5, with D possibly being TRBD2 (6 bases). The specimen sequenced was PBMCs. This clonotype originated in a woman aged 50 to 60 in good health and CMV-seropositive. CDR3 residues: CASSQGLAKETQYF. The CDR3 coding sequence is TGCGCCAGCAGCCAAGGTCTAGCGAAGGAGACCCAGTACTTC.